The 16 T cell receptor beta chains below were found in one sample sequenced in a study of blood T cell repertoires in COVID-19 (dated by TCRdb to about 2020). The library was obtained by the immunoSEQ multiplex PCR assay. TCRdb mirrors the immuneACCESS table, restricted to in-frame sequences. Some clones are absent from its copies; in checked studies, under half trace to an unresolved V gene, and the reason for the others is unknown. A total of approximately 170,000 clones appear in this sample, 79% of them only once. Of the sample, over 15% falls within the top ten clones. The sequenced sample was PBMCs or T cells enriched from blood (not recorded which). The receptors originated from a woman in her 70s in a cohort exposed to, infected with or recovered from COVID-19 (not recorded which).

The gene calls are TRBV6-6 and TRBJ2-1; 10 bases line up with TRBD1. J was trimmed by 6 bases and V by 2 bases; bases with no gene match: 7. This CDR3 comprises 16 residues. Per the germline V gene, CDR1 is MNHNY and CDR2 is SVGAGI (reference sequence). The CDR3 loop reads CASSYERQGARNEQFF. The CDR3 nucleotides are TGTGCCAGCAGTTACGAAAGACAGGGGGCTCGCAATGAGCAGTTCTTC.

This clone was counted between two and nine times. V and J are TRBV4-1 and TRBJ2-7, with D possibly being TRBD1 (6 bases). The V end was cut by 1 base, the J end by 2 bases, with 9 bases between. Germline lookup yields CDR1 MGHRA and CDR2 YSYEKL. The CDR3 spans 14 residues. CDR3 sequence (DNA): TGCGCCAGCAGCCAAGGACAGGAGACCTACGAGCAGTACTTC. Amino acids: CASSQGQETYEQYF.

This chain joins TRBV4-1 and TRBJ1-5; 10 nucleotides agree with TRBD1. V lost 6 bases, J lost 4 bases, and 3 bases stayed unmatched. This CDR3 contains 14 residues. Germline CDR1 and CDR2: MGHRA and YSYEKL. CDR3 protein: CASRRTGGNQPQHF. The CDR3 bases are TGCGCCAGCAGGCGGACAGGGGGAAATCAGCCCCAGCATTTT.

The V gene is TRBV6-6, the J gene TRBJ2-3, with 8 bases aligning to TRBD2. CDR3 length: 14 residues. In germline, CDR1 is MNHNY, CDR2 SVGAGI (reference sequence). With 5 bases clipped from V and 5 bases from J, the junction kept 6 bases outside the gene matches. CDR3 in amino acids: CASSDTGGVDTQYF. In DNA, the CDR3 is TGTGCCAGCAGTGACACGGGAGGGGTAGATACGCAGTATTTT.

The chain has TRBV11-2 and TRBJ1-6; 7 nucleotides match TRBD1. Germline V gene sequence: CDR1 SGHAT, CDR2 FQNNGV. The V gene end was trimmed by 3 bases and the J gene end by 3 bases; junction bases not matched to a gene: 2. The length of the CDR3 is 15 residues. The CDR3 spells CASSLPGGYNSPLHF. CDR3 coding DNA: TGTGCCAGCAGCTTGCCAGGGGGCTATAATTCACCCCTCCACTTT. Using reference TRBV11-2 and TRBJ1-6 for the parts outside the CDR3, the full variable domain is EAGVAQSPRYKIIEKRQSVAFWCNPISGHATLYWYQQILGQGPKLLIQFQNNGVVDDSQLPKDRFSAERLKGVDSTLKIQPAKLEDSAVYLCASSLPGGYNSPLHFGNGTRLTVT.

The rearrangement links TRBV28 to TRBJ2-7; 7 positions match TRBD1. There are 16 residues in the CDR3. CDR1 and CDR2 from the germline V gene are MDHEN and SYDVKM. V lost 4 bases to trimming and J lost 0 bases; unmatched junction nucleotides: 9. CDR3 amino acids: CASSSLHRGFSYEQYF. The CDR3 region has the DNA TGTGCCAGCAGTTCACTCCACAGGGGTTTCTCCTACGAGCAGTACTTC.

The chain combines TRBV3-1 (or the pseudogene TRBV3-2) with TRBJ1-1; tentatively, D is TRBD1 (5 bases). The germline V and J ends were trimmed by 5 bases and 6 bases, with 16 bases remaining between them. This CDR3 contains 14 residues. Germline V gene sequence: CDR1 LGHDT, CDR2 YNNKEL (reference sequence). CDR3 sequence: CASSAIGGIAEAFF. The CDR3 DNA follows: TGTGCCAGCAGCGCCATCGGGGGAATCGCTGAAGCTTTCTTT.

The chain has TRBV19 and TRBJ2-2, with TRBD1 matching over 10 bases. With 7 bases clipped from V and 2 bases from J, the junction kept 7 bases outside the gene matches. This CDR3 spans 16 amino acids. The V gene's germline CDR1 is LNHDA and CDR2 SQIVND (reference sequence). CDR3 coding DNA: TGTGCCAGTATTGGGCGGGACAGGGGAAACACCGGGGAGCTGTTTTTT. Translating gives CASIGRDRGNTGELFF.

The chain links TRBV15 to TRBJ2-5; TRBD2 matches 8 bases. The CDR3 totals 15 residues. After removal of 2 bases from V and 5 bases from J, the junction contained 7 bases not matched to a gene. CDR1 is LNHNV, CDR2 YYDKDF, per germline (reference sequence). CDR3 sequence (DNA): TGTGCCACCAGCAGACCCAGCGGGAGTGCCGAGACCCAGTACTTC. It translates to CATSRPSGSAETQYF.

The chain uses TRBV5-6 and TRBJ2-3; TRBD1 agrees at 7 bases. Germline V CDR1 and CDR2: SGHDT, YYEEEE. Germline trimming cut 3 bases from V and 1 base from J; bases unmatched to any gene: 11. This CDR3 is 17 amino acids long. The CDR3: CASSSTGQFYGTDTQYF. The CDR3 DNA is TGTGCCAGCAGCTCAACGGGACAGTTTTATGGCACAGATACGCAGTATTTT.

The chain carries TRBV2 and TRBJ1-5; D is ambiguous. CDR1 and CDR2 (germline): SNHLY, FYNNEI. Trimming left V 3 bases short and J 2 bases short, with 8 bases between. The CDR3 has 14 amino acids. CDR3 region: CASSDSSRNQPQHF. As DNA, the CDR3 is TGTGCCAGCAGTGACAGTTCCCGCAATCAGCCCCAGCATTTT.

The chain carries TRBV5-4 and TRBJ1-4, with D tentatively TRBD1 (5 bases). The CDR3 has 16 amino acids. The V end was cut by 0 bases, the J end by 8 bases, with 17 bases between. Looked up from germline, CDR1 is SGHNT and CDR2 is YYREEE (reference sequence). The CDR3 DNA sequence: TGTGCCAGCAGCTTGGCGGGTTCAGGGTTTGGGGAAAAACTGTTTTTT. It yields the protein CASSLAGSGFGEKLFF. Supplemented by reference TRBV5-4 and TRBJ1-4, the full variable domain reads ETGVTQSPTHLIKTRGQQVTLRCSSQSGHNTVSWYQQALGQGPQFIFQYYREEENGRGNFPPRFSGLQFPNYSSELNVNALELDDSALYLCASSLAGSGFGEKLFFGSGTQLSVL.

V and J are TRBV11-2 and TRBJ1-6; D is unresolved. V dropped 3 bases and J dropped 8 bases, with 11 bases sitting between them. Germline lookup yields CDR1 SGHAT and CDR2 FQNNGV. The CDR3 has 14 residues. CDR3 in DNA: TGTGCCAGCAGCTTTCAAGAGGCTTATTCACCCCTCCACTTT. Residues: CASSFQEAYSPLHF.

The chain has TRBV19 and TRBJ1-5; 8 nucleotides match TRBD1. Germline CDR1 reads LNHDA; CDR2 reads SQIVND (reference sequence). With 9 bases clipped from V and 5 bases from J, the junction kept 9 bases outside the gene matches. The CDR3 runs 14 residues. The DNA of the CDR3 is TGTGCCAGAAAGAAGGACAGGGCGGATCAGCCCCAGCATTTT. It is translated as CARKKDRADQPQHF.

V is TRBV2 and J is TRBJ2-7; possible D gene TRBD1, 6 bases. The ends were cut back, 6 bases at V and 3 bases at J, with 12 bases in the middle. The germline V gene has CDR1 SNHLY and CDR2 FYNNEI. This CDR3 has 13 amino acids. The CDR3 protein is CASSGTYYYEQYF. DNA for the CDR3: TGTGCCAGCAGCGGGACATACTACTACGAGCAGTACTTC.

V gene TRBV7-3 combines with J gene TRBJ2-1, with a tentative D call TRBD2 (6 bases). This CDR3 has 16 amino acids. The V end lost 8 bases, the J end lost 1 base, and 18 bases lay between the germline ends. The germline V gene encodes CDR1 SGHTA and CDR2 FQGTGA. The CDR3 bases are TGTGCCAGCTCAATAAGGGGCGGGACTTCCTACAATGAGCAGTTCTTC. This codes for CASSIRGGTSYNEQFF.